A single sample gave rise to the 14 T cell receptor beta chains below, sequenced in a study of blood T cells in healthy people across ages. PCR was performed a second time for about 7 to 12 cycles using a sample-barcoded 5' primer and a J-beta primer mix. TCRdb independently ran MiXCR on the 5' RACE reads; one entry per CDR3 protein. The table records around 1,800,000 distinct CDR3 sequences, roughly two fifths of them present only once. Specimen: blood. These receptors were obtained from a human donor in good health.

This clonotype was found a few times. This chain uses TRBV4-3 with TRBJ2-5; 7 bases agree with TRBD2. CDR1 is LGHNA and CDR2 is YSLEER in the germline V gene. The length of the CDR3 is 16 residues. With V trimmed by 0 bases and J by 2 bases, 6 bases remained unmatched. The CDR3 coding sequence is TGCGCCAGCAGCCAAGAGCGGGGGAGCTATCAAGAGACCCAGTACTTC. Amino acid sequence: CASSQERGSYQETQYF.

In regard to this clonotype: Possible read error: a much larger clone is one base away. The chain joins TRBV6-2 or TRBV6-3 to TRBJ2-5; D assignment may be TRBD1 or TRBD2 (5 bases each). Germline CDR1 reads MNHEY; CDR2 reads SVGEGT. This CDR3 region has 13 residues. With 6 bases removed from V and 1 base from J, the gap between germline ends came to 9 bases. This chain's CDR3 is CASRPGTQETQYF. CDR3 in DNA: TGTGCCAGCAGGCCAGGGACCCAAGAGACCCAGTACTTC.

This clonotype was observed a few times. V is TRBV18 and J is TRBJ2-3; unclear D gene. CDR1 and CDR2 (germline): KGHSH, LQKENI. V lost 3 bases and J lost 6, with 10 bases in between. This CDR3 has 13 amino acids. Written as DNA, the CDR3 is TGTGCCAGCTCACCTCCGAGTAAGGATACGCAGTATTTT. It codes for CASSPPSKDTQYF.

The chain is built from TRBV5-1 and TRBJ2-3; D is unresolved. The germline V gene has CDR1 SGHRS and CDR2 YFSETQ. The CDR3 has 15 amino acids. V lost 6 bases and J lost 4, with 18 bases in between. The CDR3 protein is CASTVWAGGPDTQYF. CDR3 in DNA: TGCGCCAGCACGGTTTGGGCCGGTGGCCCAGATACGCAGTATTTT.

This clonotype has at least ten counts. The chain is built from TRBV10-3 and TRBJ2-1; TRBD2 agrees at 8 bases. CDR1 ENHRY and CDR2 SYGVKD come from the germline V gene. CDR3 length: 13 residues. The junction had 3 bases not matched to a gene; V was cut back by 6 bases and J by 5 bases. Here the CDR3 reads CAIRGGGNNEQFF. The DNA of the CDR3 is TGTGCCATCAGGGGCGGGGGGAACAATGAGCAGTTCTTC.

In its sample, this clonotype was seen a few times. The V call is TRBV7-2, the J call TRBJ2-1; no definite D call. The CDR3 has 15 amino acids. Trimming shortened V by 1 base and J by 2 bases, and 9 bases separated the two germline ends. CDR1 SGHTA and CDR2 FQGNSA come from the germline V gene. CDR3: CASSLDVGPYNEQFF. The CDR3 bases are TGTGCCAGCAGCTTAGATGTAGGCCCCTACAATGAGCAGTTCTTC.

The rearrangement uses TRBV6-2 or TRBV6-3 and TRBJ2-7; no clear D gene. Trimming pared 4 bases from V and 8 bases from J, leaving 12 bases between. CDR1 is MNHEY and CDR2 is SVGEGT in the germline V gene. The CDR3 is 12 amino acids. The CDR3 DNA reads TGTGCCAGCAGTTTTGGAACCCTCCAGCAGTACTTC. It translates to CASSFGTLQQYF.

This clonotype was observed a handful of times. The gene calls are TRBV7-2 and TRBJ2-7; TRBD2 matches 10 bases. The germline gives CDR1 SGHTA, CDR2 FQGNSA. The CDR3 totals 15 residues. Trimming at V came to 3 bases and at J to 0 bases, leaving 2 bases not matched to a gene. This chain's CDR3 is CASSFSGGYSYEQYF. In DNA form, the CDR3 reads TGTGCCAGCAGCTTTAGCGGGGGGTACTCCTACGAGCAGTACTTC.

The rearrangement links TRBV7-9 to TRBJ1-2, with D maybe TRBD1 (5 bases). The CDR3 is made up of 15 amino acids. Germline V gene sequence: CDR1 SEHNR, CDR2 FQNEAQ (reference sequence). The ends were cut back, 4 bases at V and 1 base at J, with 13 bases in the middle. The CDR3 coding sequence is TGTGCCAGCAGCTCCGGGACGGGGTTTAACTATGGCTACACCTTC. It specifies CASSSGTGFNYGYTF. Full variable domain (outside the CDR3, taken from reference TRBV7-9 and TRBJ1-2): DTGVSQNPRHKITKRGQNVTFRCDPISEHNRLYWYRQTLGQGPEFLTYFQNEAQLEKSRLLSDRFSAERPKGSFSTLEIQRTEQGDSAMYLCASSSGTGFNYGYTFGSGTRLTVV.

This clonotype turned up a few times. V and J are TRBV6-2 or TRBV6-3 and TRBJ2-1, with 12 bases that match TRBD1. Germline CDR1 MNHEY, CDR2 SVGEGT. After removal of 0 bases from V and 8 bases from J, the junction contained 8 bases not matched to a gene. CDR3 length equals 17 residues. CDR3 in amino acids: CASSYSIGDRGPYEQFF. CDR3 nucleotides: TGTGCCAGCAGTTACTCGATCGGGGACAGGGGGCCCTATGAGCAGTTCTTC.

V gene TRBV4-2 combines with J gene TRBJ2-3; tentative D call: TRBD2 (6 bases). The CDR3 extends over 16 amino acids. The V and J ends lost 4 bases and 2 bases respectively, with 16 bases between them. The germline CDR1 and CDR2 sequences are LGHNA and YNFKEQ. CDR3 amino acids: CASSLTRGGNTDTQYF. The CDR3, as DNA: TGTGCCAGCAGCCTCACTCGCGGAGGGAACACAGATACGCAGTATTTT.

The chain recombines TRBV12-3 or TRBV12-4 with TRBJ2-3; weak D call: TRBD1 (5 bases). The CDR3 loop spans 12 amino acids. V lost 2 bases, J lost 9 bases, and 9 bases lay in between. The CDR3 nucleotides are TGTGCCAGCAGTTTAAGGGGCTCCACGCAGTATTTT. Its translation: CASSLRGSTQYF.

CDR3 coding DNA: TGTGCCAGCAGTTTAACACAGGACGGAAACATTCAGTACTTC. It codes for CASSLTQDGNIQYF. The chain recombines TRBV12-3 or TRBV12-4 with TRBJ2-4, with D possibly TRBD1 on 5 matching bases. CDR3 length: 14 amino acids. V lost 2 bases and J 6 bases, leaving 11 bases between the germline ends.

A few counts support this clonotype. This chain joins TRBV4-3 and TRBJ2-7, with 10 bases fitting TRBD2. The CDR3 runs 15 residues. Germline CDR1 LGHNA, CDR2 YSLEER. J was trimmed by 3 bases and V by 1 base; bases with no gene match: 3. The CDR3 nucleotides are TGCGCCAGCAGCCAAGTGGCTAGCGGGGGCTACGAGCAGTACTTC. It codes for CASSQVASGGYEQYF.